These T cell receptor beta chains were read from a single sample in a study of regulatory T cells in long-lasting Graves disease. TCRdb re-derived calls from the multiplex PCR reads in MiXCR, one entry per CDR3 protein. The profile covers some 370,000 distinct CDR3 sequences, with approximately 12% appearing a single time and 15% to 20% taken by the ten largest. The sample also formed part of further work on T cells in Graves' hyperthyroidism and ophthalmopathy.

This material consisted of peripheral blood mononuclear cells (PBMCs), taken at new diagnosis, from a patient treated with antithyroid drugs. The receptors were gathered from a woman aged 18-30 years with Graves disease. The CDR3 runs from the conserved cysteine through the conserved F or W. D genes are given only for firm matches. Clone size is shown for a subset of rows, as once, few, many or a class of expanded clone.

j_call	clone_size	cdr3_length	v_call	d_call	cdr3_aa	cdr3_nt
TRBJ1-6	many	15	TRBV2	-	CASSDVTESNSPLHF	TGTGCCAGCAGTGATGTGACAGAGAGTAATTCACCCCTCCACTTT
TRBJ1-5	-	16	TRBV7-6	-	CASSRSVIRYNQPQHF	TGTGCCAGCAGCAGGTCCGTGATTCGGTACAATCAGCCCCAGCATTTT
TRBJ2-5	many	14	TRBV7-3	-	CASSSSGMEETQYF	TGTGCCAGCAGCTCCTCAGGGATGGAAGAGACCCAGTACTTC
TRBJ2-7	many	17	TRBV6-2/TRBV6-3	TRBD2	CASRETSGRTAIWEQYF	TGTGCCAGCAGGGAAACTAGCGGGAGAACGGCGATTTGGGAGCAGTACTTC
TRBJ2-1	many	15	TRBV5-6	TRBD1	CASSLVPDRRSEQFF	TGTGCCAGCAGCTTGGTGCCGGACAGGCGGAGTGAGCAGTTCTTC
TRBJ1-2	few	13	TRBV6-1	-	CASRKRDHYGYTF	TGTGCCAGCAGGAAAAGGGATCACTATGGCTACACCTTC
TRBJ2-6	few	15	TRBV19	-	CASTLSALGPNVLTF	TGTGCCAGTACCCTATCGGCCTTGGGGCCCAACGTCCTGACTTTC
TRBJ2-2	few	17	TRBV4-1	TRBD2	CASRRTSGNTNTGELFF	TGCGCCAGCAGGAGGACTAGCGGGAACACGAACACCGGGGAGCTGTTTTTT
TRBJ2-3	-	15	TRBV29-1	-	CSVEGARLPRDTQYF	TGCAGCGTTGAAGGAGCCAGGCTTCCCCGGGATACGCAGTATTTT
TRBJ2-7	many	15	TRBV20-1	TRBD2	CSAVPPSGLIYEQYF	TGCAGTGCTGTCCCCCCTAGCGGACTAATTTACGAGCAGTACTTC
TRBJ1-1	many	16	TRBV6-2/TRBV6-3	TRBD1	CASSYPSDRGGTEAFF	TGTGCCAGCAGTTACCCCTCCGACAGGGGAGGCACTGAAGCTTTCTTT
TRBJ2-7	many	13	TRBV20-1	-	CSARDRGTYEQYF	TGCAGTGCTAGAGATAGAGGGACCTACGAGCAGTACTTC
TRBJ1-4	-	13	TRBV20-1	-	CSARALTNEKLFF	TGCAGTGCTAGAGCCCTAACTAATGAAAAACTGTTTTTT
TRBJ2-4	-	16	TRBV29-1	-	CSDEVEEVDRENIQYF	TGCAGCGACGAAGTTGAAGAGGTGGACAGAGAAAACATTCAGTACTTC
TRBJ2-1	many	17	TRBV7-2	-	CASSLEGPKLTYNEQFF	TGTGCCAGCAGCTTAGAAGGTCCAAAGTTGACCTACAATGAGCAGTTCTTC
TRBJ1-2	-	11	TRBV7-9	-	CASSSPLSYTF	TGTGCCAGCAGCTCACCCTTAAGCTACACCTTC
TRBJ2-2	few	16	TRBV11-3	-	CASSPHPPANTGELFF	TGTGCCAGCAGCCCCCACCCTCCCGCGAACACCGGGGAGCTGTTTTTT
TRBJ1-5	-	15	TRBV6-4	-	CASTKAGNSNQPQHF	TGTGCCAGCACCAAGGCCGGAAATAGCAATCAGCCCCAGCATTTT
TRBJ2-6	-	15	TRBV29-1	-	CSSLGEKSGANVLTF	TGCAGCTCTCTCGGGGAGAAATCTGGGGCCAACGTCCTGACTTTC
TRBJ2-1	few	19	TRBV4-1	TRBD2	CASSQESSGFSSGYNEQFF	TGCGCCAGCAGCCAAGAATCCTCGGGATTTTCTAGCGGCTACAATGAGCAGTTCTTC
TRBJ2-3	few	17	TRBV7-8	-	CASLIKDGDPSTDTQYF	TGTGCCAGCCTCATCAAGGACGGGGATCCTAGCACAGATACGCAGTATTTT
TRBJ2-7	many	16	TRBV7-9	-	CASSGEAAAPSYEQYF	TGTGCCAGCAGCGGAGAAGCAGCGGCACCGTCCTACGAGCAGTACTTC
TRBJ2-7	few	15	TRBV27	TRBD2	CASSLSYGGRNEQYF	TGTGCCAGCAGTTTAAGCTACGGGGGGAGGAACGAGCAGTACTTC
TRBJ2-5	once	18	TRBV11-2	TRBD2	CASSSGSGGAPYQETQYF	TGTGCCAGCAGCTCCGGTAGCGGGGGGGCCCCGTACCAAGAGACCCAGTACTTC
TRBJ1-2	many	14	TRBV27	-	CASSLSMPGGGYTF	TGTGCCAGCAGTTTATCGATGCCGGGAGGGGGCTACACCTTC
TRBJ2-1	many	15	TRBV19	TRBD2	CASSIISGSGNEQFF	TGTGCCAGTAGTATCATCAGCGGGAGCGGCAATGAGCAGTTCTTC
TRBJ2-1	-	14	TRBV11-2	-	CASSPRLLSHEQFF	TGTGCCAGCAGCCCGAGACTCCTTAGCCATGAGCAGTTCTTC
TRBJ2-1	many	12	TRBV27	-	CASSSPLSEQFF	TGTGCCAGCAGTTCCCCTCTGTCTGAGCAGTTCTTC
TRBJ1-2	-	14	TRBV12-5	-	CASGLKGRTYGYTF	TGTGCTAGTGGTTTGAAGGGACGCACCTATGGCTACACCTTC
TRBJ2-2	many	18	TRBV12-3/TRBV12-4	-	CASSLAPRIASNTGELFF	TGTGCCAGCAGTCTAGCCCCCAGAATAGCTTCGAACACCGGGGAGCTGTTTTTT
TRBJ2-3	few	16	TRBV29-1	TRBD2	CSVEGILAGGKDTQYF	TGCAGCGTTGAAGGTATACTAGCGGGAGGGAAAGATACGCAGTATTTT
TRBJ2-2	many	16	TRBV7-9	TRBD1	CASSATGGKYTGELFF	TGTGCCAGCAGCGCCACAGGGGGCAAGTACACCGGGGAGCTGTTTTTT
TRBJ2-2	-	16	TRBV10-3	TRBD1	CAITKSGQGNTGELFF	TGTGCCATCACCAAATCGGGACAGGGGAACACCGGGGAGCTGTTTTTT
TRBJ1-2	many	16	TRBV30	-	CAEKGRRLGANYGYTF	TGTGCCGAGAAGGGTCGGAGACTCGGAGCTAACTATGGCTACACCTTC
TRBJ2-2	many	16	TRBV2	-	CASRMGIPVNTGELFF	TGTGCCAGCAGGATGGGCATCCCAGTAAACACCGGGGAGCTGTTTTTT
TRBJ1-4	many	17	TRBV11-2	-	CASSLRGRIRIGEKLSF	TGTGCCAGCAGCTTAAGAGGCCGGATCAGGATCGGCGAAAAACTGTCTTTT
TRBJ1-2	many	11	TRBV20-1	-	CSASPPEGYTF	TGCAGTGCTTCCCCCCCGGAAGGCTACACCTTC
TRBJ1-5	many	15	TRBV6-2/TRBV6-3	TRBD1	CASSWDRPLIWPQHF	TGTGCCAGCAGTTGGGACAGACCACTAATTTGGCCCCAGCATTTT
TRBJ1-5	many	13	TRBV18	-	CASSEDSDQPQHF	TGTGCCAGCTCGGAGGACAGTGATCAGCCCCAGCATTTT
TRBJ2-1	many	15	TRBV27	-	CASSSRVYSYNEQFF	TGTGCCAGCAGTTCAAGGGTATACTCCTACAATGAGCAGTTCTTC
TRBJ2-5	many	15	TRBV6-9	-	CASSYSEVTQETQYF	TGTGCCAGCAGTTACTCAGAGGTAACACAAGAGACCCAGTACTTC
TRBJ2-3	many	12	TRBV3-1	-	CASSPQKDTQYF	TGTGCCAGCAGCCCTCAGAAGGATACGCAGTATTTT
TRBJ1-6	-	14	TRBV4-3	-	CASSQTPANSPLHF	TGCGCCAGCAGCCAAACCCCGGCGAATTCACCCCTCCACTTT
TRBJ2-1	many	19	TRBV19	TRBD2	CASTPLAGSPSSSYNEQFF	TGTGCCAGTACCCCCCTAGCGGGAAGCCCCTCGAGCTCCTACAATGAGCAGTTCTTC
TRBJ2-1	many	15	TRBV19	TRBD1	CASSIWDSSYNEQFF	TGTGCCAGTAGTATTTGGGACAGCTCCTACAATGAGCAGTTCTTC
TRBJ1-1	many	13	TRBV3-1	-	CASSRQLNTEAFF	TGTGCCAGCAGCCGACAACTGAACACTGAAGCTTTCTTT
TRBJ1-6	few	19	TRBV30	-	CAWSSVGLRRTSYNSPLHF	TGTGCCTGGAGTTCCGTGGGGCTCCGACGAACCTCCTATAATTCACCCCTCCACTTT
TRBJ2-5	few	13	TRBV7-2	-	CASSLQGKETQYF	TGTGCCAGCAGCCTACAGGGAAAAGAGACCCAGTACTTC
TRBJ1-2	many	12	TRBV24-1	-	CATSDPSYGYTF	TGTGCCACCAGTGATCCTAGTTATGGCTACACCTTC
TRBJ2-1	many	14	TRBV6-2/TRBV6-3	TRBD2	CAGRERETDNEQFF	TGTGCCGGACGAGAGCGGGAGACGGACAATGAGCAGTTCTTC
TRBJ1-4	-	12	TRBV28	-	CASSLRAGKLFF	TGTGCCAGCAGTCTTCGCGCGGGAAAACTGTTTTTT
TRBJ1-1	many	14	TRBV20-1	-	CSARGARVTTEAFF	TGCAGTGCTAGAGGGGCAAGGGTGACCACTGAAGCTTTCTTT
TRBJ1-1	few	18	TRBV7-6	-	CASTRIGGARKMNTEAFF	TGTGCCAGCACCCGAATTGGAGGGGCAAGGAAAATGAACACTGAAGCTTTCTTT